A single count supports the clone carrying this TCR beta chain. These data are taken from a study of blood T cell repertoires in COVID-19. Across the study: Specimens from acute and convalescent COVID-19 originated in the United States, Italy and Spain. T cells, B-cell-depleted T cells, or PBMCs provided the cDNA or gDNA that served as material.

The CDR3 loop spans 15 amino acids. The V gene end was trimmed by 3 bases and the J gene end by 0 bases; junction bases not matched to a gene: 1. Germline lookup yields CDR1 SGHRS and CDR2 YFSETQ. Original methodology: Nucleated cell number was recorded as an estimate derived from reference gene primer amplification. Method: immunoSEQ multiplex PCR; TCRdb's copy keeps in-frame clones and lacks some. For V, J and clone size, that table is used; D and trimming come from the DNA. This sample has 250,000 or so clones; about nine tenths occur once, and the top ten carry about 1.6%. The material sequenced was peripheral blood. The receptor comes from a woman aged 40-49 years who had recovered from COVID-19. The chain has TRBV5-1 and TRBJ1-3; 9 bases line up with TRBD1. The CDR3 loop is CASSWTGDSGNTIYF. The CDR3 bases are TGCGCCAGCAGCTGGACAGGGGACTCTGGAAACACCATATATTTT.